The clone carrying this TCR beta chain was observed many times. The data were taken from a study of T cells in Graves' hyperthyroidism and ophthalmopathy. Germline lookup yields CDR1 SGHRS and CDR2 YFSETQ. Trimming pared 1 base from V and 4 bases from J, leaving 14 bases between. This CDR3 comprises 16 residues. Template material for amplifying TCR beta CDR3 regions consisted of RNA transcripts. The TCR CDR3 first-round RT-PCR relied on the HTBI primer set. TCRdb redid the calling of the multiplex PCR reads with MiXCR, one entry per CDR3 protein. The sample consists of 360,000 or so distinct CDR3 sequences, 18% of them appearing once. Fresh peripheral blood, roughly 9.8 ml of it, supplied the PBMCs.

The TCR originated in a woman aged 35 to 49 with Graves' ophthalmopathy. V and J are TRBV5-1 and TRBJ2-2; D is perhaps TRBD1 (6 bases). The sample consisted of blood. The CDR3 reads CASSLRPRGGTGELFF. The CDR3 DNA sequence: TGCGCCAGCAGCTTGCGTCCCAGGGGCGGCACCGGGGAGCTGTTTTTT.